This T cell receptor (beta chain) appears in the sequencing data of a study of cytomegalovirus exposure and HLA in healthy donors. Study observations and caveats: Accurate prediction of HLA-A and HLA-B alleles (for most subjects) was reportedly achieved from TCR beta sequences. Association of a missense DCLRE1C variant with TCR beta V- and J-gene trimming was reported in a later analysis.

Worth noting for this clone: Antigen unknown.

Vbeta (60) and Jbeta (13) primers were used in the PCR. TCRdb's copy holds only in-frame clones and misses some; the assay was immunoSEQ multiplex PCR. This table has about 190,000 clones, more than 60% appearing once. Trimming shortened V by 9 bases and J by 3 bases, and 17 bases separated the two germline ends. Germline V gene data show CDR1 as MDHEN and CDR2 as SYDVKM. There are 14 residues in the CDR3. The rearrangement uses TRBV28 and TRBJ1-2; D gene unclear. This clonotype was sampled from a woman aged 30 to 39 in good health and CMV-seropositive. What was sequenced was PBMCs. The CDR3 DNA reads as TGTGCCAGTGCGGCGGGTGGAAATTACTATGGCTACACCTTC. Protein: CASAAGGNYYGYTF.